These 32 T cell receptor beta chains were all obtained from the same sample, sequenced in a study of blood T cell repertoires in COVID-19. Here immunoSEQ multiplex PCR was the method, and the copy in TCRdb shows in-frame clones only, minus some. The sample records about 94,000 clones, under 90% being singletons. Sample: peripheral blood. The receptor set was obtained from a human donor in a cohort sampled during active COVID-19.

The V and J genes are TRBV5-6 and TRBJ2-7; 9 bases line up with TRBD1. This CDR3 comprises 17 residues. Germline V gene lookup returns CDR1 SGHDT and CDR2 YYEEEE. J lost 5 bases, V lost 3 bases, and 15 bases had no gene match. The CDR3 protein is CASSWMGRGTGLDEQYF. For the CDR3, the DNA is TGTGCCAGCAGCTGGATGGGTAGAGGGACAGGGCTGGACGAGCAGTACTTC.

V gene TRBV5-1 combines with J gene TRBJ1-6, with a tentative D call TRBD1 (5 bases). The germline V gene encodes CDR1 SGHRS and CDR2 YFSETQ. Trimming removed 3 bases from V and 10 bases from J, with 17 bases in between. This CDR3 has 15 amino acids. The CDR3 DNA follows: TGCGCCAGCAGCTCCAACGGGGGGTATGGATCACCCCTCCACTTT. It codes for CASSSNGGYGSPLHF.

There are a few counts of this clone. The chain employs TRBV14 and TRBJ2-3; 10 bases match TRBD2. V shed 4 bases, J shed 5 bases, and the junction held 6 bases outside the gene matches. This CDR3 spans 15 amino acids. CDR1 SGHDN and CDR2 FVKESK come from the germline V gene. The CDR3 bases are TGTGCCAGCAGCCGAAGCGGGAGGGCCAGAGATACGCAGTATTTT. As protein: CASSRSGRARDTQYF.

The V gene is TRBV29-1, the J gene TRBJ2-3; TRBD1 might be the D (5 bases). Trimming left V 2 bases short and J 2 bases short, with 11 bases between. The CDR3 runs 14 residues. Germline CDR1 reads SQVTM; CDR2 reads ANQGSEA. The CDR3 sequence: CSVELPGITDTQYF. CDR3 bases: TGCAGCGTTGAACTTCCAGGGATCACAGATACGCAGTATTTT.

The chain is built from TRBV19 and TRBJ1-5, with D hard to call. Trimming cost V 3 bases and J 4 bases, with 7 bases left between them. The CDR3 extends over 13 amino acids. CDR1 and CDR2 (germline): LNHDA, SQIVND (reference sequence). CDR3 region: CASSIAVNQPQHF. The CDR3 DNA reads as TGTGCCAGTAGTATCGCAGTAAATCAGCCCCAGCATTTT.

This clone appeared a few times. The CDR3 nucleotides are TGTGCCAGCTCGCCTACGACCGGGGAGCTGTTTTTT. This gives the protein CASSPTTGELFF. This rearrangement joins TRBV18 to TRBJ2-2; D is uncertain. Germline V gene data show CDR1 as KGHSH and CDR2 as LQKENI. The ends were cut back, 6 bases at V and 5 bases at J, with 7 bases in the middle. This CDR3 region has 12 residues.

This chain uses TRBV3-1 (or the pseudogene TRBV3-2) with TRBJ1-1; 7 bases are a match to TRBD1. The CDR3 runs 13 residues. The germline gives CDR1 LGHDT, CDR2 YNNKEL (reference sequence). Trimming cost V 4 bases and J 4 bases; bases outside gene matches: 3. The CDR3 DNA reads TGTGCCAGCAGCCCACCAGGGGGCACTGAAGCTTTCTTT. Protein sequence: CASSPPGGTEAFF.

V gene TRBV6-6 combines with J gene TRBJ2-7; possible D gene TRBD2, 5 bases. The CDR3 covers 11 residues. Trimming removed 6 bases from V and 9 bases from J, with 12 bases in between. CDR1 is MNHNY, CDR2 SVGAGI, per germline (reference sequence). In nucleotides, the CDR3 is TGTGCCAGCAGCCTCTGGGCGGGGCAGTACTTC. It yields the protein CASSLWAGQYF.

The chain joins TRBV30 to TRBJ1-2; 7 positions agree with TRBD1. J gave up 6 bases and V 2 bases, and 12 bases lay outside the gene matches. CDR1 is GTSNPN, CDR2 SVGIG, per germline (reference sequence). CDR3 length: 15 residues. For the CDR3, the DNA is TGTGCCTGGAGTCCCGACGCGGGACAGCAGAATGGCTACACCTTC. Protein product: CAWSPDAGQQNGYTF.

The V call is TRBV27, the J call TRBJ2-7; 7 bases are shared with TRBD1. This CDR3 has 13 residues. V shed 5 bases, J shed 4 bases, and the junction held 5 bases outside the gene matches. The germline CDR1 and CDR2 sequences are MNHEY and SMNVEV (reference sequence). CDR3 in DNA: TGTGCCAGCAGTCTCAGGACAGGTTACGAGCAGTACTTC. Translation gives CASSLRTGYEQYF.

The CDR3 bases are TGTGCCAGCAGTTTGGGACAGGAGATATATGGCTACACCTTC. It yields the protein CASSLGQEIYGYTF. J is TRBJ1-2 and V is TRBV28; 8 bases are shared with TRBD1. Germline assignment: CDR1 MDHEN and CDR2 SYDVKM. V was pared by 3 bases and J by 5 bases, with 5 bases of the junction left unmatched. This CDR3 region has 14 residues.

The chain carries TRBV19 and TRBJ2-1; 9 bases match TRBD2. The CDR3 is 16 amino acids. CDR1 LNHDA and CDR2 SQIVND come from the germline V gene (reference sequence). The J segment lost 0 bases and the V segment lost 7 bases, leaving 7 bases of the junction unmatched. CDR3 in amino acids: CASTLTSGASYNEQFF. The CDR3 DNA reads TGTGCCAGTACACTGACTAGCGGAGCCTCCTACAATGAGCAGTTCTTC.

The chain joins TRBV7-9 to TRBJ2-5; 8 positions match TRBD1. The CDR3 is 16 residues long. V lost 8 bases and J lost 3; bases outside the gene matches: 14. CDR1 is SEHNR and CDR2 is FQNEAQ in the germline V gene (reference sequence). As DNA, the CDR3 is TGTGCCAGCCAAGGGGTGCCAGGGGGCTTCGAAGAGACCCAGTACTTC. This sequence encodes CASQGVPGGFEETQYF.

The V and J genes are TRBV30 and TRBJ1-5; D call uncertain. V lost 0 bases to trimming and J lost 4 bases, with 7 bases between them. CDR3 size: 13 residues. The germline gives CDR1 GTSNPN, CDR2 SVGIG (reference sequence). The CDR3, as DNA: TGTGCCTGGAGTGTTCCGGGGAATCAGCCCCAGCATTTT. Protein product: CAWSVPGNQPQHF.

The chain's CDR3 is CASRGTGANYGYTF. In DNA, the CDR3 is TGTGCCAGCAGAGGAACAGGGGCCAACTATGGCTACACCTTC. The chain recombines TRBV25-1 with TRBJ1-2, with TRBD1 identical over 7 bases. The V gene's germline CDR1 is MGHDK and CDR2 SYGVNS. The CDR3 runs 14 residues. The V gene end was trimmed by 6 bases and the J gene end by 2 bases; junction bases not matched to a gene: 6.

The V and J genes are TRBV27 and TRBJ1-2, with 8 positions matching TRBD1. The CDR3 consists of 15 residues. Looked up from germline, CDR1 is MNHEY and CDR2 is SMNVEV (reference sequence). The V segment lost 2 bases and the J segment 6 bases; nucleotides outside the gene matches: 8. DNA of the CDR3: TGTGCCAGCAGTTTAAGTTCAGGGGGCCGAAATGGCTACACCTTC. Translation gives CASSLSSGGRNGYTF.

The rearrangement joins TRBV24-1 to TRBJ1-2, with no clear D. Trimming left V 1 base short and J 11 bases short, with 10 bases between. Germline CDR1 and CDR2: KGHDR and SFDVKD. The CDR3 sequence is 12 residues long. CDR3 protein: CATSDFGDRYTF. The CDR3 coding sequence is TGTGCCACCAGTGATTTCGGGGATAGGTACACCTTC.

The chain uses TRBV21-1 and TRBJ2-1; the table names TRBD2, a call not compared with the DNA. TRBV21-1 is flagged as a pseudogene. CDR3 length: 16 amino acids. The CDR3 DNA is TGTGCCAGCAGCAAGAGTAGCGGGAGGGCCTACAATGAGCAGTTCTTC. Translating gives CASSKSSGRAYNEQFF.

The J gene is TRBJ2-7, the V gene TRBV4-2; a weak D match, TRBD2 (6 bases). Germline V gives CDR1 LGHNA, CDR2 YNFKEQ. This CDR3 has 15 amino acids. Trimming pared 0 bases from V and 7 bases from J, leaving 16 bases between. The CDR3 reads CASSQEASAAREQYF. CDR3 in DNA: TGTGCCAGCAGCCAAGAGGCTAGCGCAGCACGGGAGCAGTACTTC.

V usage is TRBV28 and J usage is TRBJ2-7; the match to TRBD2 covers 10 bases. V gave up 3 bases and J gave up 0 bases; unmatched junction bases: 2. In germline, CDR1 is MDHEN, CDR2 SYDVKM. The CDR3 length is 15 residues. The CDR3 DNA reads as TGTGCCAGCAGTTTCTCTAGCGGGAGCTCCTACGAGCAGTACTTC. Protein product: CASSFSSGSSYEQYF. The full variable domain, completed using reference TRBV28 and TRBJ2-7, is DVKVTQSSRYLVKRTGEKVFLECVQDMDHENMFWYRQDPGLGLRLIYFSYDVKMKEKGDIPEGYSVSREKKERFSLILESASTNQTSMYLCASSFSSGSSYEQYFGPGTRLTVT.

CDR3 DNA: TGTGCCAGCAGCTTTAGACTAGCGGGAGCGGGGGAGCAGTACTTC. Its protein product is CASSFRLAGAGEQYF. The rearrangement joins TRBV5-6 to TRBJ2-7, with TRBD2 identical over 12 bases. This CDR3 comprises 15 residues. Germline V CDR1 and CDR2: SGHDT, YYEEEE. The V and J ends lost 2 bases and 7 bases, in that order; junction bases with no gene match: 7. The entire variable domain, with the rest obtained from reference TRBV5-6 and TRBJ2-7, is as follows: DAGVTQSPTHLIKTRGQQVTLRCSPKSGHDTVSWYQQALGQGPQFIFQYYEEEERQRGNFPDRFSGHQFPNYSSELNVNALLLGDSALYLCASSFRLAGAGEQYFGPGTRLTVT.

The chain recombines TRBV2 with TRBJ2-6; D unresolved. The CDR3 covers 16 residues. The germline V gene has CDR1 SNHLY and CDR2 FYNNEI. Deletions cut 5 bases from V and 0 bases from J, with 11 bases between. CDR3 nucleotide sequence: TGTGCCAGCAGTCTCTCGAGATCCTCTGGGGCCAACGTCCTGACTTTC. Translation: CASSLSRSSGANVLTF.

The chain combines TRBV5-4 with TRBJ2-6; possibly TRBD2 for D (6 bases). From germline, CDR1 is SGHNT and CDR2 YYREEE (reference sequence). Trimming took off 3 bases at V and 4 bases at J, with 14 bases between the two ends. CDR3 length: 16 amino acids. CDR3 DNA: TGTGCCAGCAGCTCACCCTCCGCGGGAGGGGCCAACGTCCTGACTTTC. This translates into CASSSPSAGGANVLTF.

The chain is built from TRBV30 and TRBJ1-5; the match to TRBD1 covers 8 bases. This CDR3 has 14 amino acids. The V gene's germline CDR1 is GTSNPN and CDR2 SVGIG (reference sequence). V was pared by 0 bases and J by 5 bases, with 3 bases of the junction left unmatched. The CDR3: CAWSVQGGDQPQHF. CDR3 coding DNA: TGTGCCTGGAGTGTACAGGGGGGAGATCAGCCCCAGCATTTT.

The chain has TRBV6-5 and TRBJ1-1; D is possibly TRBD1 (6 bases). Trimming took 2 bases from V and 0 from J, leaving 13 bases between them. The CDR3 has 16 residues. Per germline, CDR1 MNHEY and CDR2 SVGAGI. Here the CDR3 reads CASSYAGALLNTEAFF. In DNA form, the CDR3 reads TGTGCCAGCAGTTACGCGGGGGCGTTATTGAACACTGAAGCTTTCTTT.

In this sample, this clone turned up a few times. CDR3 in amino acids: CASSLLGRTESSYEQYF. The CDR3 bases are TGTGCCAGCAGCTTACTAGGCAGGACCGAAAGCTCCTACGAGCAGTACTTC. V gene TRBV2 combines with J gene TRBJ2-7, with D possibly being TRBD2 (5 bases). The length of the CDR3 is 17 residues. In germline, CDR1 is SNHLY, CDR2 FYNNEI. The V end was cut by 6 bases, the J end by 0 bases, with 21 bases between.

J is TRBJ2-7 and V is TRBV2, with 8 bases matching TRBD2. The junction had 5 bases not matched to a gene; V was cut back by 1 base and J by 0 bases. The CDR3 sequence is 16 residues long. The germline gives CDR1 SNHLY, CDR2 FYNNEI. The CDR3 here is CASSEVAGGPSYEQYF. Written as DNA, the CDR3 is TGTGCCAGCAGTGAAGTGGCGGGGGGCCCCTCCTACGAGCAGTACTTC.

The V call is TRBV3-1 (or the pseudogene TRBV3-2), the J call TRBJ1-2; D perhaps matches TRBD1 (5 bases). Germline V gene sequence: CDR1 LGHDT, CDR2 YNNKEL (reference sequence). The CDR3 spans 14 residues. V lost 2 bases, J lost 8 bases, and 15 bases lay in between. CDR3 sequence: CASSQYGGAQGYTF. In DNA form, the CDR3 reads TGTGCCAGCAGCCAATATGGAGGGGCGCAGGGCTACACCTTC.

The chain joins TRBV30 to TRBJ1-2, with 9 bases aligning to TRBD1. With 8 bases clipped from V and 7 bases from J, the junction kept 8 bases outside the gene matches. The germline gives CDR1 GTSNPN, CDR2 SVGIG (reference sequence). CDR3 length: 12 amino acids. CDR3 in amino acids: CALTGQGRGYTF. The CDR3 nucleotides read TGTGCCCTGACGGGACAGGGACGTGGCTACACCTTC. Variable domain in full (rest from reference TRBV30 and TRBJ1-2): SQTIHQWPATLVQPVGSPLSLECTVEGTSNPNLYWYRQAAGRGLQLLFYSVGIGQISSEVPQNLSASRPQDRQFILSSKKLLLSDSGFYLCALTGQGRGYTFGSGTRLTVV.

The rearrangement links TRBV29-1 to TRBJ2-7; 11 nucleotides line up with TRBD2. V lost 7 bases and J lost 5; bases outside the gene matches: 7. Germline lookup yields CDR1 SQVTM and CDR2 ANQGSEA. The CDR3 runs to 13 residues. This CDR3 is CSGRLAGRNEQYF. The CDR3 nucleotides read TGCAGCGGCCGACTAGCGGGAAGGAACGAGCAGTACTTC.

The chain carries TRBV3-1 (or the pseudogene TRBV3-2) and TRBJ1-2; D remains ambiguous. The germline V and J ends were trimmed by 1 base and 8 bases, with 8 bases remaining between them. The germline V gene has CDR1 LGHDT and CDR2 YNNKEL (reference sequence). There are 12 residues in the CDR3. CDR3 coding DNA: TGTGCCAGCAGCCAAGCGGGTCGGGGCTACACCTTC. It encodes CASSQAGRGYTF.

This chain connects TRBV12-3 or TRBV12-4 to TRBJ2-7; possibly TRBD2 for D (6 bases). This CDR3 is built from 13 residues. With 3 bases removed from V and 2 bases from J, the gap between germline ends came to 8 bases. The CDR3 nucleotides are TGTGCCAGCAGTTTGGGACTGACCTACGAGCAGTACTTC. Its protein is CASSLGLTYEQYF.